This T cell receptor beta chain was recovered during a study of blood T cells in healthy people across ages. Overall study findings and caveats: Higher diversity, along with more naive CD4+ cells, distinguished long-lived donors from aged donors.

As for this clonotype: The antigen is unknown.

A J-beta primer mix and a sample-barcoded 5' primer were used in a second PCR of about 7 to 12 cycles. MiXCR was run by TCRdb on the 5' RACE reads, yielding one entry per CDR3 protein. This table has some 930,000 distinct CDR3 sequences, 29% appearing once. The CDR3 is 14 residues long. V was clipped by 6 bases and J by 5 bases; unmatched bases: 6. Germline loops: CDR1 MNHEY, CDR2 SVGEGT. The sample was also reused in another study, on T cells of mothers and their children. This second report adds: A few mothers and their six children, all healthy Caucasians, donated. Unrelated mother-child pairs always had slightly, but never significantly, lower normalized overlap than related pairs. Evidence of persistent microchimeric T cell clones was absent.

The rearrangement links TRBV6-2 or TRBV6-3 to TRBJ2-1; 8 positions match TRBD2. This receptor was taken from a middle-aged woman in good health. The sample was blood. In DNA, the CDR3 is TGTGCCAGCAGGACGGGACTAGATAACAATGAGCAGTTCTTC. Translating it yields CASRTGLDNNEQFF.